These 21 T cell receptor beta chains were sequenced from one sample in a study of CD8+ T cells in alopecia areata. RNA extraction was followed by reverse transcription into cDNA, which acted as the sequencing template. Clones were sequenced by immunoSEQ multiplex PCR, and TCRdb holds only the in-frame ones, with some missing. The table includes about 150,000 clones, approximately 45% detected once. The sample taken for sequencing was CD4+ T cells sorted from blood. The receptor source for this set is a human donor with alopecia areata.

This clone was seen a few times. J is TRBJ2-5 and V is TRBV4-1; the D gene is possibly TRBD1 (6 bases). The V gene's germline CDR1 is MGHRA and CDR2 YSYEKL. The CDR3 is made up of 17 amino acids. Trimming shortened V by 1 base and J by 3 bases, and 18 bases separated the two germline ends. The DNA for the CDR3 is TGCGCCAGCAGCCAAGTTGGGGCAGGGACAACCAAAGAGACCCAGTACTTC. Its translation is CASSQVGAGTTKETQYF.

This rearrangement joins TRBV7-3 to TRBJ2-1, with D perhaps TRBD1 (5 bases). The CDR3 is 14 residues long. Between the trimmed V and J ends, which lost 2 bases and 9 bases, there was a span of 14 bases. The germline V gene encodes CDR1 SGHTA and CDR2 FQGTGA. The CDR3 reads CASSLVLQGGEQFF. Here the CDR3 DNA reads TGTGCCAGCAGCTTAGTCCTTCAGGGCGGTGAGCAGTTCTTC.

Only a few counts were recorded for this clone. The chain employs TRBV4-2 and TRBJ2-2; 8 nucleotides align to TRBD2. This CDR3 comprises 16 residues. The germline CDR1 and CDR2 sequences are LGHNA and YNFKEQ. Trimming removed 4 bases from V and 5 bases from J; junction bases left unmatched: 9. CDR3 coding DNA: TGTGCCAGCAGCCCCAGGCCCGGGAGGGCGACCGGGGAGCTGTTTTTT. Its translation: CASSPRPGRATGELFF.

This clone has only a few counts. The rearrangement links TRBV28 to TRBJ1-5; D gene ambiguous. The V gene lost 3 bases and the J gene lost 1 base, with 4 bases spanning the gap. Per germline, CDR1 MDHEN and CDR2 SYDVKM. CDR3 length: 13 amino acids. The CDR3 loop is CASSFWSNQPQHF. CDR3 nucleotide sequence: TGTGCCAGCAGTTTTTGGAGCAATCAGCCCCAGCATTTT.

The rearrangement joins TRBV30 to TRBJ2-7; no reliable D call. This CDR3 is built from 14 residues. V was clipped by 3 bases and J by 0 bases, with 12 bases between them. Germline values: CDR1 GTSNPN, CDR2 SVGIG (reference sequence). The CDR3 DNA reads TGTGCCTGGAGGCCGAGGATGCTCTCCTACGAGCAGTACTTC. Translating gives CAWRPRMLSYEQYF.

This clone was counted between two and nine times. The CDR3 is CAWNRANYGYTF. In DNA, the CDR3 is TGTGCCTGGAATAGAGCTAACTATGGCTACACCTTC. V gene TRBV30 combines with J gene TRBJ1-2; no clear D. Germline values: CDR1 GTSNPN, CDR2 SVGIG (reference sequence). The germline V and J ends were trimmed by 4 bases and 0 bases, with 6 bases remaining between them. This CDR3 is 12 amino acids long.

This rearrangement joins TRBV6-5 to TRBJ2-1; no definite D call. Trimming took off 4 bases at V and 9 bases at J, with 13 bases between the two ends. CDR1 MNHEY and CDR2 SVGAGI come from the germline V gene. The CDR3 sequence is 13 residues long. CDR3 amino acids: CASSFADDSEQFF. The CDR3 DNA reads as TGTGCCAGCAGTTTCGCAGATGATAGTGAGCAGTTCTTC.

This chain joins TRBV28 and TRBJ1-5, with no clear D. The germline V gene has CDR1 MDHEN and CDR2 SYDVKM. Deletions cut 8 bases from V and 0 bases from J, with 14 bases between. CDR3 size: 15 residues. The CDR3 is CASRATVVSNQPQHF. The CDR3 DNA reads TGTGCCAGCCGTGCGACTGTTGTTAGCAATCAGCCCCAGCATTTT.

The V call is TRBV29-1, the J call TRBJ2-6; D unresolved. Germline CDR1 SQVTM, CDR2 ANQGSEA. V dropped 6 bases and J dropped 1 base, with 4 bases sitting between them. The CDR3 consists of 12 residues. CDR3 nucleotides: TGCAGCGTAATGTCTGGGGCCAACGTCCTGACTTTC. Its protein is CSVMSGANVLTF.

The chain has TRBV29-1 and TRBJ1-2; D is unclear. Trimming pared 3 bases from V and 10 bases from J, leaving 9 bases between. Looked up from germline, CDR1 is SQVTM and CDR2 is ANQGSEA. This CDR3 has 10 residues. The CDR3 is CSVEIPTYTF. The CDR3 DNA reads as TGCAGCGTTGAGATCCCCACCTACACCTTC. Using reference TRBV29-1 and TRBJ1-2 for the parts outside the CDR3, the full variable domain is SAVISQKPSRDICQRGTSLTIQCQVDSQVTMMFWYRQQPGQSLTLIATANQGSEATYESGFVIDKFPISRPNLTFSTLTVSNMSPEDSSIYLCSVEIPTYTFGSGTRLTVV.

J is TRBJ2-3 and V is TRBV7-3, with D perhaps TRBD2 (5 bases). In germline, CDR1 is SGHTA, CDR2 FQGTGA. The CDR3 is 16 residues long. V lost 3 bases, J lost 2 bases, and 15 bases lay in between. The CDR3 loop reads CASSFGPQEATDTQYF. The CDR3 DNA reads TGTGCCAGCAGCTTCGGACCCCAGGAGGCCACAGATACGCAGTATTTT.

In its sample, this clone was seen a few times. The V gene is TRBV29-1, the J gene TRBJ1-1; unclear D gene. This CDR3 is built from 14 residues. Germline CDR1 SQVTM, CDR2 ANQGSEA. Trimming shortened V by 8 bases and J by 1 base, and 17 bases separated the two germline ends. CDR3 sequence reads: CSLRTPVRNTEAFF. The CDR3 nucleotides are TGCAGCCTCCGAACTCCAGTGAGGAACACTGAAGCTTTCTTT.

V and J are TRBV6-5 and TRBJ1-1, with D possibly being TRBD1 (6 bases). The length of the CDR3 is 15 residues. Looked up from germline, CDR1 is MNHEY and CDR2 is SVGAGI. Trimming shortened V by 6 bases and J by 1 base, and 15 bases separated the two germline ends. CDR3 nucleotides: TGTGCCAGCAGAAGAGATAACAGGGAGAACACTGAAGCTTTCTTT. Residues: CASRRDNRENTEAFF.

V is TRBV28 and J is TRBJ2-7; 8 nucleotides line up with TRBD1. V gave up 4 bases and J gave up 6 bases; unmatched junction bases: 8. The CDR3 length is 14 residues. Germline-derived CDR1 and CDR2 are MDHEN and SYDVKM. The CDR3 is CASSSRDRILEQYF. Here the CDR3 DNA reads TGTGCCAGCAGTTCCCGGGACAGGATTCTCGAGCAGTACTTC.

The chain joins TRBV7-2 to TRBJ2-1, with TRBD2 identical over 7 bases. V shed 5 bases and J 0 bases; nucleotides not matched to a gene: 4. The CDR3 extends over 15 amino acids. CDR1 is SGHTA, CDR2 FQGNSA, per germline. The CDR3 DNA reads as TGTGCCAGCAGCCCCGGGGGGAGCTCCTACAATGAGCAGTTCTTC. Encoded protein: CASSPGGSSYNEQFF.

The chain combines TRBV29-1 with TRBJ2-1, with a tentative D call TRBD2 (6 bases). The CDR3 totals 13 residues. Per germline, CDR1 SQVTM and CDR2 ANQGSEA. The V end lost 5 bases, the J end lost 6 bases, and 14 bases lay between the germline ends. The CDR3 DNA is TGCAGCGTTCTCCCTAGCGTTGTCAATGAGCAGTTCTTC. Translating it yields CSVLPSVVNEQFF.

Only one count was recorded for this clone. V gene TRBV2 combines with J gene TRBJ2-5; tentative D call: TRBD1 (5 bases). From germline, CDR1 is SNHLY and CDR2 FYNNEI. This CDR3 has 13 amino acids. V shed 6 bases and J shed 2 bases, with 10 bases lying between them. CDR3 sequence reads: CASSGHFQETQYF. The CDR3 DNA reads TGTGCCAGCAGCGGACATTTTCAAGAGACCCAGTACTTC.

The rearrangement joins TRBV11-3 to TRBJ1-2; D unresolved. Trimming pared 1 base from V and 8 bases from J, leaving 17 bases between. The CDR3 loop spans 15 amino acids. Germline V gives CDR1 SGHNT, CDR2 YENEEA. As DNA, the CDR3 is TGTGCCAGCAGCTTAGCGAAGGGCCTACGTCGGGGCTACACCTTC. Translation: CASSLAKGLRRGYTF.

This clone was recorded a few times. The rearrangement uses TRBV28 and TRBJ1-1; D is ambiguous. The germline V gene has CDR1 MDHEN and CDR2 SYDVKM. Between the trimmed V and J ends, which lost 3 bases and 1 base, there was a span of 12 bases. The CDR3 extends over 15 amino acids. The CDR3 DNA follows: TGTGCCAGCAGTTTCCCCCAGGCAGCGAACACTGAAGCTTTCTTT. The encoded protein is CASSFPQAANTEAFF.

The chain has TRBV4-1 and TRBJ2-3; D gene ambiguous. This CDR3 has 11 amino acids. Trimming took 4 bases from V and 6 from J, leaving 5 bases between them. Per the germline V gene, CDR1 is MGHRA and CDR2 is YSYEKL. The CDR3 DNA reads TGCGCCAGCAGCCTTGTCGATACGCAGTATTTT. Residues: CASSLVDTQYF.

V and J are TRBV20-1 and TRBJ2-1, with D uncertain. Trimming shortened V by 5 bases and J by 15 bases, and 11 bases separated the two germline ends. This CDR3 spans 9 amino acids. Germline CDR1 and CDR2: DFQATT and SNEGSKA (reference sequence). The CDR3 protein is CSAPGPGFF. The CDR3 DNA reads TGCAGTGCTCCGGGCCCCGGGTTCTTC.